The 22 T cell receptor beta chains presented below share a single source sample, sequenced in a study of Ad26.COV2.S vaccination and SARS-CoV-2 variants. Produced via immunoSEQ multiplex PCR; TCRdb's table is partial and in-frame only. The sample has fewer than 150,000 clones, roughly 90% seen once; the top ten hold around 5%. This material consisted of peripheral blood, taken after recovery from COVID-19. The receptors originated from a human donor who had recovered from COVID-19.

The genes are TRBV6-2 or TRBV6-3 and TRBJ2-7, with D possibly matching TRBD1 (6 bases). Germline CDR1 is MNHEY and CDR2 is SVGEGT. The CDR3 is 13 residues long. The germline V and J ends were trimmed by 2 bases and 6 bases, with 11 bases remaining between them. CDR3 sequence (DNA): TGTGCCAGCAGTTACGTGGGACAAGGCGAGCAGTACTTC. Protein product: CASSYVGQGEQYF.

The V and J genes are TRBV25-1 and TRBJ2-1, with unresolved D. The V gene lost 3 bases and the J gene lost 9 bases, with 6 bases spanning the gap. Germline lookup yields CDR1 MGHDK and CDR2 SYGVNS. This CDR3 contains 11 residues. In DNA, the CDR3 is TGTGCCAGCAGTGACGTGCGTGAGCAGTTCTTC. This encodes CASSDVREQFF.

This clone was found once. The chain has TRBV28 and TRBJ2-7; the D is unclear. The CDR3 runs 13 residues. In germline, CDR1 is MDHEN, CDR2 SYDVKM. Trimming took 2 bases from V and 6 from J, leaving 11 bases between them. Here the CDR3 reads CASSLLSFAEQYF. The CDR3 DNA sequence: TGTGCCAGCAGTTTACTCAGTTTTGCCGAGCAGTACTTC.

The chain recombines TRBV9 with TRBJ1-2, with unresolved D. Germline V lookup: CDR1 SGDLS, CDR2 YYNGEE. V gave up 0 bases and J gave up 0 bases, with 9 bases separating them. The length of the CDR3 is 15 residues. The CDR3 is CASSVGRSANYGYTF. The DNA of the CDR3 is TGTGCCAGCAGCGTAGGCAGGTCTGCTAACTATGGCTACACCTTC.

The chain uses TRBV21-1 and TRBJ1-5. TRBV21-1 is marked as a pseudogene. CDR3 length equals 15 residues. CDR3 DNA: TGTGCCAGCAGCAATGGCCTAAAGTTCCAACAGCCCCAGCATTTT. This translates into CASSNGLKFQQPQHF.

V usage is TRBV7-9 and J usage is TRBJ2-3; TRBD1 aligns across 8 bases. J lost 5 bases, V lost 4 bases, and 5 bases had no gene match. This CDR3 has 14 residues. Germline loops: CDR1 SEHNR, CDR2 FQNEAQ (reference sequence). CDR3 region: CASSSRGQGDTQYF. In DNA, the CDR3 is TGTGCCAGCAGCTCCAGGGGGCAGGGAGATACGCAGTATTTT.

The chain is built from TRBV5-3 and TRBJ1-3, with D tentatively TRBD1 (6 bases). TRBV5-3 is filed as an ORF, its function uncertain. The CDR3 length is 17 residues. Trimming cost V 4 bases and J 3 bases, with 20 bases left between them. The CDR3 reads CARSHGPRGKYGNTIYF. DNA of the CDR3: TGTGCCAGAAGCCATGGGCCTAGGGGGAAGTATGGAAACACCATATATTTT.

The chain is built from TRBV4-3 and TRBJ1-2; 7 positions agree with TRBD1. CDR1 is LGHNA and CDR2 is YSLEER in the germline V gene. The V gene end was trimmed by 3 bases and the J gene end by 8 bases; junction bases not matched to a gene: 6. The CDR3 is made up of 13 amino acids. This CDR3 reads CASSQAGGLGYTF. The CDR3 DNA reads as TGCGCCAGCAGCCAGGCAGGGGGATTGGGCTACACCTTC.

This chain joins TRBV3-1 (or the pseudogene TRBV3-2) and TRBJ2-3, with 8 positions matching TRBD2. CDR1 and CDR2 from the germline V gene are LGHDT and YNNKEL (reference sequence). V was pared by 4 bases and J by 0 bases, with 9 bases of the junction left unmatched. This CDR3 is built from 17 residues. The CDR3 DNA reads as TGTGCCAGCAGCCCCGAGCGGGGGAGCTCTAGCACAGATACGCAGTATTTT. It specifies CASSPERGSSSTDTQYF.

V gene TRBV28 combines with J gene TRBJ2-1, with 7 bases identical to TRBD1. Germline lookup yields CDR1 MDHEN and CDR2 SYDVKM. The CDR3 length is 15 residues. The ends lost 8 bases at V and 7 bases at J; junction bases unmatched: 14. CDR3 loop: CASRTGASTVNEQFF. For the CDR3, the DNA is TGTGCCAGCCGTACAGGGGCCTCGACGGTTAATGAGCAGTTCTTC.

This chain connects TRBV14 to TRBJ1-2; 9 bases line up with TRBD1. Germline CDR1 and CDR2: SGHDN and FVKESK. This CDR3 comprises 13 residues. Germline trimming cut 2 bases from V and 7 bases from J; bases unmatched to any gene: 2. The CDR3 loop reads CASSQRGQGGYTF. The CDR3 coding sequence is TGTGCCAGCAGCCAACGGGGACAGGGTGGCTACACCTTC.

This clone was seen just once. This chain links TRBV4-3 with TRBJ1-3; unclear D gene. The CDR3 contains 16 residues. Trimming shortened V by 1 base and J by 0 bases, and 10 bases separated the two germline ends. CDR1 and CDR2 from the germline V gene are LGHNA and YSLEER. The DNA of the CDR3 is TGCGCCAGCAGCCAAGGGGCCAGGAGCTCTGGAAACACCATATATTTT. It yields the protein CASSQGARSSGNTIYF.

V gene TRBV6-6 combines with J gene TRBJ2-6, with D unresolved. Germline loops: CDR1 MNHNY, CDR2 SVGAGI (reference sequence). Trimming pared 2 bases from V and 1 base from J, leaving 9 bases between. This CDR3 comprises 16 residues. CDR3 sequence reads: CASSYLPGSGANVLTF. CDR3 nucleotides: TGTGCCAGCAGTTACCTCCCCGGATCTGGGGCCAACGTCCTGACTTTC.

As concerns this clone: The junction does not match germline at one end; this may be a read error. The chain uses TRBV12-3 or TRBV12-4 and TRBJ1-3, with D unclear. CDR3 length: 11 residues. In DNA form, the CDR3 reads TGTACCAGCGGGCAAGGAAACACCATATATTTT. This translates into CTSGQGNTIYF.

The chain joins TRBV13 to TRBJ1-6; unclear D gene. The CDR3 spans 15 residues. With 5 bases removed from V and 0 bases from J, the gap between germline ends came to 8 bases. In germline, CDR1 is PRHDT, CDR2 FYEKMQ (reference sequence). The CDR3: CASSVGSSYNSPLHF. Here the CDR3 DNA reads TGTGCCAGCAGCGTCGGCAGCTCCTATAATTCACCCCTCCACTTT.

V and J are TRBV30 and TRBJ2-7; the D gene is possibly TRBD2 (5 bases). This CDR3 comprises 12 residues. CDR1 is GTSNPN, CDR2 SVGIG, per germline (reference sequence). Trimming removed 0 bases at V and 6 bases at J, with 9 bases between. This chain's CDR3 is CAWSVRGGEQYF. The CDR3 DNA is TGTGCCTGGAGTGTACGAGGAGGCGAGCAGTACTTC.

The chain couples TRBV6-1 to TRBJ2-4; 11 bases map to TRBD1. The CDR3 length is 15 residues. Germline trimming cut 3 bases from V and 9 bases from J; bases unmatched to any gene: 7. The germline V gene encodes CDR1 MNHNS and CDR2 SASEGT. For the CDR3, the DNA is TGTGCCAGCAGTGACCGGGACAGGGGGACTGGCATTCAGTACTTC. Residues: CASSDRDRGTGIQYF.

This chain connects TRBV28 to TRBJ1-1; D not certain. Between the trimmed V and J ends, which lost 7 bases and 4 bases, there was a span of 10 bases. The CDR3 extends over 12 amino acids. CDR1 is MDHEN, CDR2 SYDVKM, per germline. DNA of the CDR3: TGTGCCAGCACGAGTTTTGGCACTGAAGCTTTCTTT. This gives the protein CASTSFGTEAFF.

The CDR3 protein is CASSLGGSGANVLTF. The CDR3 coding sequence is TGTGCCAGCAGTTTAGGCGGGTCGGGGGCCAACGTCCTGACTTTC. This chain joins TRBV28 and TRBJ2-6; perhaps TRBD2 as D (5 bases). This CDR3 contains 15 residues. Looked up from germline, CDR1 is MDHEN and CDR2 is SYDVKM. Trimming took 2 bases from V and 4 from J, leaving 9 bases between them. Supplemented by reference TRBV28 and TRBJ2-6, the full variable domain reads DVKVTQSSRYLVKRTGEKVFLECVQDMDHENMFWYRQDPGLGLRLIYFSYDVKMKEKGDIPEGYSVSREKKERFSLILESASTNQTSMYLCASSLGGSGANVLTFGAGSRLTVL.

Comment on this clone: One end of the junction does not line up with germline, which may come from a read error. V is TRBV7-9 and J is TRBJ1-2; D remains unclear. The CDR3 sequence is 14 residues long. Germline V gene lookup returns CDR1 SEHNR and CDR2 FQNEAQ (reference sequence). The CDR3 sequence is CASSVAGAAYGYTF. As DNA, the CDR3 is TGTGCCAGCAGCGTAGCGGGAGCGGCCTATGGCTACACCTTC.

The CDR3 nucleotides are TGTGCCAGCAGTCTGACTCTCTGGATTGAGCAGTACTTC. Protein product: CASSLTLWIEQYF. The chain is built from TRBV28 and TRBJ2-7; no clear D gene. Germline lookup yields CDR1 MDHEN and CDR2 SYDVKM. With 5 bases removed from V and 7 bases from J, the gap between germline ends came to 15 bases. The CDR3 runs 13 residues. Full variable domain (remainder filled in from reference TRBV28 and TRBJ2-7): DVKVTQSSRYLVKRTGEKVFLECVQDMDHENMFWYRQDPGLGLRLIYFSYDVKMKEKGDIPEGYSVSREKKERFSLILESASTNQTSMYLCASSLTLWIEQYFGPGTRLTVT.

The chain has TRBV19 and TRBJ2-6, with D possibly matching TRBD1 (5 bases). V lost 3 bases and J lost 2, with 8 bases in between. The CDR3 totals 15 residues. Germline loops: CDR1 LNHDA, CDR2 SQIVND (reference sequence). The chain's CDR3 is CASSIQGAGANVLTF. The CDR3 DNA is TGTGCCAGTAGTATTCAGGGCGCTGGGGCCAACGTCCTGACTTTC.